This T cell receptor beta chain is drawn from a study of blood T cell repertoires in COVID-19. Study-wide context: Spain, Italy and the United States supplied samples that represented acute and convalescent COVID-19. T cells, B-cell-depleted T cells, or PBMCs supplied cDNA or gDNA.

The CDR3 has 14 amino acids. V shed 1 base, J shed 8 bases, and the junction held 4 bases outside the gene matches. CDR1 and CDR2 (germline): GTSNPN, SVGIG (reference sequence). Under the authors' procedure: Reference gene primers were amplified, and this amplification served to estimate nucleated cell counts. TCRdb's table, derived via immunoSEQ multiplex PCR, lists solely in-frame clones and lacks some. V, J and clone size derive from that table, while D and trimming were established from the DNA sequence. The data contain a few hundred thousand clones, around 90% of them seen just once; the ten biggest clones take up more than 0.55%.

The rearrangement uses TRBV30 and TRBJ1-6, with 8 bases lining up with TRBD1. This receptor was taken from a human donor in a cohort sampled during active COVID-19. Sequencing was carried out using peripheral blood. The DNA of the CDR3 is TGTGCCTGGAGTGCGGGACAGGCTTATTCACCCCTCCACTTT. Its protein is CAWSAGQAYSPLHF.